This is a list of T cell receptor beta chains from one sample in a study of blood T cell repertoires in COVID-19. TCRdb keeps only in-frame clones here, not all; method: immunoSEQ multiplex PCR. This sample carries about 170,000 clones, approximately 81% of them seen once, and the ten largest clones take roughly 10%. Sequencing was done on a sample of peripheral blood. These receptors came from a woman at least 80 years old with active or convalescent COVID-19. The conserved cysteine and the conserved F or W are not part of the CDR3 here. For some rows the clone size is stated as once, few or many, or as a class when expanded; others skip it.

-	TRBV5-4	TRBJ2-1	ASSLDYGTHNEQF
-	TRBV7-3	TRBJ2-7	ASSSSGRAYEQY
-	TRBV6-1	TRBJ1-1	ASSENRNTEAF
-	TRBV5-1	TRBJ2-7	ASKSHTSGDYEQY
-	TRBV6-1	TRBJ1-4	ASSGQGAESNEKLF
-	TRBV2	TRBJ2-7	ASIRDPPSGEQY
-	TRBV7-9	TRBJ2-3	ASSPTLRTGKTDTQY
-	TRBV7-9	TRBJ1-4	ASSHPGETNEKLF
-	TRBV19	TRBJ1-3	ASSIEPQGWNSGNTIY
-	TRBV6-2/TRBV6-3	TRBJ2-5	ASSFVRTGGETQY
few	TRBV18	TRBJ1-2	ASSPPGTGRDYT
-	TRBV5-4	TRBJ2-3	ASSFKTSGYTDTQY
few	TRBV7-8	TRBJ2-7	ASSFARPGTSWGVYEQY
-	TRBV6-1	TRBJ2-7	ASSVRHGGTSYEQY
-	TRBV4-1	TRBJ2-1	ASSQDGTGGWGQF
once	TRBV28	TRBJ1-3	ASSATGGSGNTIY
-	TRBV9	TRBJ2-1	ASSVDRGRYNEQF
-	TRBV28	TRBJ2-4	ASSADWREDIQY
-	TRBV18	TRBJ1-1	ASSPPTGANTEAF
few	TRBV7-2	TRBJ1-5	ASSLSGNQPQH
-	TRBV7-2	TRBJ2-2	ASSNPGLNTGELF
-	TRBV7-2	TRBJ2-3	ASSLYVSGYTDTQY
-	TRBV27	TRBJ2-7	ASTEVSGSTGEQY